Presented here are 10 T cell receptor beta chains from one specimen sequenced in a study of STAT5B mutations in CD4+ large granular lymphocyte leukemia (dated by TCRdb to 2021 to 2024). The library was built by means of the immunoSEQ multiplex PCR assay. TCRdb took over this immuneACCESS table, retaining in-frame rearrangements with V and J assigned. Such tables are incomplete; in checked studies, under half of the missing clones stem from an unresolved V gene, and the remainder is unexplained. For this sample the table gives fewer than 35,000 clones, of which 55% to 80% were detected only once. Roughly 2% of the sample comes from the top ten. Sample: CD4+ T cells from blood buffy coats. These receptor sequences come from a human donor in good health.

This CDR3 reads CASQTRDRDPGNTIYF. The DNA for the CDR3 is TGTGCCAGCCAAACCCGCGACAGGGATCCTGGAAACACCATATATTTT. The rearrangement links TRBV9 to TRBJ1-3; TRBD1 agrees at 7 bases. Germline V lookup: CDR1 SGDLS, CDR2 YYNGEE. This CDR3 is built from 16 residues. The V gene end was trimmed by 7 bases and the J gene end by 2 bases; junction bases not matched to a gene: 12.

The rearrangement joins TRBV18 to TRBJ1-5; the D is unclear. Trimming removed 6 bases from V and 2 bases from J, with 5 bases in between. CDR3 length equals 12 residues. CDR1 is KGHSH and CDR2 is LQKENI in the germline V gene. The CDR3, as DNA: TGTGCCAGCTCTGTACGCAATCAGCCCCAGCATTTT. It is translated as CASSVRNQPQHF.

The CDR3, as DNA: TGCGCCAGCAGCCCTGGGACTAGCGGGGATCTTGGTACAGATACGCAGTATTTT. Protein sequence: CASSPGTSGDLGTDTQYF. The chain links TRBV5-1 to TRBJ2-3, with 13 nucleotides matching TRBD2. The CDR3 has 18 amino acids. With V trimmed by 4 bases and J by 3 bases, 11 bases remained unmatched. Germline values: CDR1 SGHRS, CDR2 YFSETQ.

This clone was recorded only once. The chain is built from TRBV29-1 and TRBJ1-2; maybe TRBD1 (5 bases). From germline, CDR1 is SQVTM and CDR2 ANQGSEA. The CDR3 covers 12 residues. V lost 6 bases to trimming and J lost 7 bases, with 15 bases between them. CDR3 nucleotides: TGCAGCGTCCGGATGGGGGTGGGTGGCTACACCTTC. Amino acids: CSVRMGVGGYTF.

The chain employs TRBV2 and TRBJ2-3; 14 bases match TRBD2. V shed 6 bases, J shed 5 bases, and the junction held 4 bases outside the gene matches. The CDR3 has 15 amino acids. Germline V gene sequence: CDR1 SNHLY, CDR2 FYNNEI. CDR3 protein: CASRGLAGVLDTQYF. CDR3 nucleotide sequence: TGTGCCAGCAGGGGACTAGCGGGGGTTCTAGATACGCAGTATTTT.

This chain uses TRBV7-8 with TRBJ2-1, with TRBD1 identical over 7 bases. Germline values: CDR1 SGHVS, CDR2 FQNEAQ. Losses at the gene ends were 6 bases for V and 6 bases for J; bases not matched to a gene: 5. The CDR3 contains 13 residues. CDR3 in amino acids: CASSRDRLNEQFF. CDR3 DNA sequence: TGTGCCAGCAGTAGGGACAGACTCAATGAGCAGTTCTTC.

A single count supports this clone. The chain links TRBV7-2 to TRBJ1-3; D remains unclear. This CDR3 comprises 15 residues. Germline CDR1 reads SGHTA; CDR2 reads FQGNSA. Between the trimmed V and J ends, which lost 7 bases and 0 bases, there was a span of 13 bases. The CDR3 DNA is TGTGCCAGCACCGCCGAGGAGGGCTCTGGAAACACCATATATTTT. Translated: CASTAEEGSGNTIYF. The full variable domain, completed using reference TRBV7-2 and TRBJ1-3, is GAGVSQSPSNKVTEKGKDVELRCDPISGHTALYWYRQSLGQGLEFLIYFQGNSAPDKSGLPSDRFSAERTGGSVSTLTIQRTQQEDSAVYLCASTAEEGSGNTIYFGEGSWLTVV.

The V and J genes are TRBV6-6 and TRBJ1-6; D remains ambiguous. Germline V gene lookup returns CDR1 MNHNY and CDR2 SVGAGI (reference sequence). The germline V and J ends were trimmed by 5 bases and 3 bases, with 5 bases remaining between them. The CDR3 is 13 residues long. CDR3 region: CASSPGYNSPLHF. CDR3 coding DNA: TGTGCCAGCAGTCCAGGCTATAATTCACCCCTCCACTTT.

The rearrangement joins TRBV5-1 to TRBJ2-7; 8 bases map to TRBD2. Per germline, CDR1 SGHRS and CDR2 YFSETQ. With V trimmed by 2 bases and J by 5 bases, 6 bases remained unmatched. This CDR3 region has 14 residues. The CDR3 spells CASSFGTRGDEQYF. The CDR3, as DNA: TGCGCCAGCAGCTTTGGGACTAGGGGGGACGAGCAGTACTTC.

The chain combines TRBV29-1 with TRBJ2-5; D unclear. V lost 1 base, J lost 0 bases, and 21 bases lay in between. The CDR3 is made up of 18 amino acids. Germline V gives CDR1 SQVTM, CDR2 ANQGSEA. Here the CDR3 DNA reads TGCAGCGTTGAAGGCCCCCGAAGGACCGAGACCCACCAAGAGACCCAGTACTTC. Translation: CSVEGPRRTETHQETQYF.